This T cell receptor (beta chain) was captured by sequencing in a study of human T cells and chemical hapten exposure (dated by TCRdb to 2020 to 2022). About the investigation overall: For sensitization, 2% DPC in acetone was applied to an approximately 2 cm by approximately 2 cm area of upper inner arm skin. Patients additionally received weekly therapeutic DPC doses to the scalp throughout the roughly 25-week study period. Patch tests used Finn chambers with 0.01% DPC on the upper back, scored after 6 days by International Contact Dermatitis Research Group standards. The mostly female patient cohort included alopecia areata with under or over 50% scalp involvement, alopecia totalis and alopecia universalis. Libraries were pooled for sequencing, and per-sample TCR yields varied mainly because of small differences in library volumes within the pool. The study tracked peripheral blood TCR repertoire changes in vivo during primary and secondary sensitization to the hapten diphenylcyclopropenone (DPC) in alopecia patients. Patient blood was sampled pre-sensitization (week 0) and at 2, 6 and about 24 weeks after DPC sensitization. Some 29 alopecia patients provided blood for TCR sequencing at one to four time points (pre-sensitization, 2, 6 and 24 weeks).

Notes on this clonotype: Its antigen is still unknown. No base-level quality is on record; no much larger clone is a single base apart.

Library creation used RACE. TCRdb names NextSeq 500 as the instrument used. During library preparation, unique molecular identifiers were attached to individual cDNA molecules so that TCRs could be counted quantitatively and reproducibly. Both TCR alpha and TCR beta chains were sequenced from each blood RNA sample. The original methods were these. Samples had a median of 95,638 TCRs, with a range from about 23,224 to 700,000. The Decombinator software suite was used to annotate V, J and CDR3 in the TCR reads. For PS versus PT1 abundance plots, all samples were subsampled to the same number of TCRs (28,000). Expanded TCRs were defined as absent before sensitization and observed at least eight times at the 2-week time point. TCRdb applied fastp at Q25 and MiXCR to the public reads, then kept only in-frame beta chains. One record per CDR3 amino acid sequence lists the most common genes and DNA. TCRdb, not the original authors, processed these V and J calls. This sample comprises approximately 400,000 distinct CDR3 sequences, about 5.1% of them detected only once. The top ten clonotypes cover 2.6% of the sample.

Sequences SQVTM (CDR1) and ANQGSEA (CDR2) are obtained from the germline V gene. V loses 0 bases at its end and J loses 2 bases; junction bases beyond the gene matches: 4. Taken from cysteine to phenylalanine, the CDR3 has 16 residues. Only the CDR3 region is kept as DNA, spanning 48 bases read in frame from base 1. This specimen's time point label, per the study, means: pre-sensitization, week 0. In the paper's terms, the treatment or condition label means: therapeutic diphenylcyclopropenone sensitization with weekly scalp DPC. At each patch-test visit, blood was drawn before the patch test was applied. Patients were eligible if aged 18 to 70, diagnosed with alopecia and judged suitable for DPC therapy, and pregnant patients were excluded. Total RNA was isolated from unfractionated whole blood collected in Tempus Blood RNA tubes. On the study overall, not on this receptor specifically: DPC sensitization did not change the number of TCRs with a frequency above 1 in 1000, and there was no evidence of changes in global repertoire structure. Repeated subsampling changed both the strength of the expansion versus patch-test correlation and the threshold at which the correlation became significant. Compared with pre-sensitization or healthy control sets, expanded TCRs formed significantly more large CDR3 similarity clusters, which is consistent with antigen-driven responses. Alopecia, a presumed autoimmune disease, was present in all patients, so the immune response of the patients might differ from that of healthy individuals. Patch test score was positively correlated with the number of PT1 expanded TCRs, with significance at thresholds 8, 16 and 32 but not at 4.

The starting material was whole blood, obtained in connection with sensitization to the hapten diphenylcyclopropenone (DPC). The sequence joins TRBV29-1 to TRBJ2-2, and 9 junction bases match TRBD1. The receptor was derived from a woman in her forties or fifties with alopecia areata. Some clones in this sample may be carry-over from other donors' samples. The sequenced DNA: TGCAGCGTTGAAGATCCGGGACAGGGAAACACCGGGGAGCTGTTTTTT. It translates as CSVEDPGQGNTGELFF.